This T cell receptor beta chain was captured by sequencing in a study of cytomegalovirus exposure and HLA in healthy donors. General study points: Clonal expansion, a later analysis showed, was greater in HLA-associated TCR beta chains than in equally common others. V- and J-gene trimming in TCR beta was tied to a missense DCLRE1C variant by an analysis performed later.

Comments on this clone: The target antigen is unknown.

In the PCR, 60 Vbeta and 13 Jbeta primers were used. Profiling relied on immunoSEQ multiplex PCR, and the TCRdb table lists in-frame clones only, not all of them. Altogether some 65,000 clones are present, about 78% being singletons, with the ten largest covering around 3%. This receptor was identified in a girl aged 10-17 years in good health and CMV-seropositive. The specimen sequenced was PBMCs.

The chain's CDR3 is CASRDSSYNEQFF. CDR3 DNA: TGTGCCAGCAGGGACTCATCCTACAATGAGCAGTTCTTC. The rearrangement uses TRBV6-5 and TRBJ2-1; possibly TRBD2 for D (5 bases). The germline CDR1 and CDR2 sequences are MNHEY and SVGAGI. The CDR3 loop spans 13 amino acids. Trimming shortened V by 6 bases and J by 1 base, and 7 bases separated the two germline ends.